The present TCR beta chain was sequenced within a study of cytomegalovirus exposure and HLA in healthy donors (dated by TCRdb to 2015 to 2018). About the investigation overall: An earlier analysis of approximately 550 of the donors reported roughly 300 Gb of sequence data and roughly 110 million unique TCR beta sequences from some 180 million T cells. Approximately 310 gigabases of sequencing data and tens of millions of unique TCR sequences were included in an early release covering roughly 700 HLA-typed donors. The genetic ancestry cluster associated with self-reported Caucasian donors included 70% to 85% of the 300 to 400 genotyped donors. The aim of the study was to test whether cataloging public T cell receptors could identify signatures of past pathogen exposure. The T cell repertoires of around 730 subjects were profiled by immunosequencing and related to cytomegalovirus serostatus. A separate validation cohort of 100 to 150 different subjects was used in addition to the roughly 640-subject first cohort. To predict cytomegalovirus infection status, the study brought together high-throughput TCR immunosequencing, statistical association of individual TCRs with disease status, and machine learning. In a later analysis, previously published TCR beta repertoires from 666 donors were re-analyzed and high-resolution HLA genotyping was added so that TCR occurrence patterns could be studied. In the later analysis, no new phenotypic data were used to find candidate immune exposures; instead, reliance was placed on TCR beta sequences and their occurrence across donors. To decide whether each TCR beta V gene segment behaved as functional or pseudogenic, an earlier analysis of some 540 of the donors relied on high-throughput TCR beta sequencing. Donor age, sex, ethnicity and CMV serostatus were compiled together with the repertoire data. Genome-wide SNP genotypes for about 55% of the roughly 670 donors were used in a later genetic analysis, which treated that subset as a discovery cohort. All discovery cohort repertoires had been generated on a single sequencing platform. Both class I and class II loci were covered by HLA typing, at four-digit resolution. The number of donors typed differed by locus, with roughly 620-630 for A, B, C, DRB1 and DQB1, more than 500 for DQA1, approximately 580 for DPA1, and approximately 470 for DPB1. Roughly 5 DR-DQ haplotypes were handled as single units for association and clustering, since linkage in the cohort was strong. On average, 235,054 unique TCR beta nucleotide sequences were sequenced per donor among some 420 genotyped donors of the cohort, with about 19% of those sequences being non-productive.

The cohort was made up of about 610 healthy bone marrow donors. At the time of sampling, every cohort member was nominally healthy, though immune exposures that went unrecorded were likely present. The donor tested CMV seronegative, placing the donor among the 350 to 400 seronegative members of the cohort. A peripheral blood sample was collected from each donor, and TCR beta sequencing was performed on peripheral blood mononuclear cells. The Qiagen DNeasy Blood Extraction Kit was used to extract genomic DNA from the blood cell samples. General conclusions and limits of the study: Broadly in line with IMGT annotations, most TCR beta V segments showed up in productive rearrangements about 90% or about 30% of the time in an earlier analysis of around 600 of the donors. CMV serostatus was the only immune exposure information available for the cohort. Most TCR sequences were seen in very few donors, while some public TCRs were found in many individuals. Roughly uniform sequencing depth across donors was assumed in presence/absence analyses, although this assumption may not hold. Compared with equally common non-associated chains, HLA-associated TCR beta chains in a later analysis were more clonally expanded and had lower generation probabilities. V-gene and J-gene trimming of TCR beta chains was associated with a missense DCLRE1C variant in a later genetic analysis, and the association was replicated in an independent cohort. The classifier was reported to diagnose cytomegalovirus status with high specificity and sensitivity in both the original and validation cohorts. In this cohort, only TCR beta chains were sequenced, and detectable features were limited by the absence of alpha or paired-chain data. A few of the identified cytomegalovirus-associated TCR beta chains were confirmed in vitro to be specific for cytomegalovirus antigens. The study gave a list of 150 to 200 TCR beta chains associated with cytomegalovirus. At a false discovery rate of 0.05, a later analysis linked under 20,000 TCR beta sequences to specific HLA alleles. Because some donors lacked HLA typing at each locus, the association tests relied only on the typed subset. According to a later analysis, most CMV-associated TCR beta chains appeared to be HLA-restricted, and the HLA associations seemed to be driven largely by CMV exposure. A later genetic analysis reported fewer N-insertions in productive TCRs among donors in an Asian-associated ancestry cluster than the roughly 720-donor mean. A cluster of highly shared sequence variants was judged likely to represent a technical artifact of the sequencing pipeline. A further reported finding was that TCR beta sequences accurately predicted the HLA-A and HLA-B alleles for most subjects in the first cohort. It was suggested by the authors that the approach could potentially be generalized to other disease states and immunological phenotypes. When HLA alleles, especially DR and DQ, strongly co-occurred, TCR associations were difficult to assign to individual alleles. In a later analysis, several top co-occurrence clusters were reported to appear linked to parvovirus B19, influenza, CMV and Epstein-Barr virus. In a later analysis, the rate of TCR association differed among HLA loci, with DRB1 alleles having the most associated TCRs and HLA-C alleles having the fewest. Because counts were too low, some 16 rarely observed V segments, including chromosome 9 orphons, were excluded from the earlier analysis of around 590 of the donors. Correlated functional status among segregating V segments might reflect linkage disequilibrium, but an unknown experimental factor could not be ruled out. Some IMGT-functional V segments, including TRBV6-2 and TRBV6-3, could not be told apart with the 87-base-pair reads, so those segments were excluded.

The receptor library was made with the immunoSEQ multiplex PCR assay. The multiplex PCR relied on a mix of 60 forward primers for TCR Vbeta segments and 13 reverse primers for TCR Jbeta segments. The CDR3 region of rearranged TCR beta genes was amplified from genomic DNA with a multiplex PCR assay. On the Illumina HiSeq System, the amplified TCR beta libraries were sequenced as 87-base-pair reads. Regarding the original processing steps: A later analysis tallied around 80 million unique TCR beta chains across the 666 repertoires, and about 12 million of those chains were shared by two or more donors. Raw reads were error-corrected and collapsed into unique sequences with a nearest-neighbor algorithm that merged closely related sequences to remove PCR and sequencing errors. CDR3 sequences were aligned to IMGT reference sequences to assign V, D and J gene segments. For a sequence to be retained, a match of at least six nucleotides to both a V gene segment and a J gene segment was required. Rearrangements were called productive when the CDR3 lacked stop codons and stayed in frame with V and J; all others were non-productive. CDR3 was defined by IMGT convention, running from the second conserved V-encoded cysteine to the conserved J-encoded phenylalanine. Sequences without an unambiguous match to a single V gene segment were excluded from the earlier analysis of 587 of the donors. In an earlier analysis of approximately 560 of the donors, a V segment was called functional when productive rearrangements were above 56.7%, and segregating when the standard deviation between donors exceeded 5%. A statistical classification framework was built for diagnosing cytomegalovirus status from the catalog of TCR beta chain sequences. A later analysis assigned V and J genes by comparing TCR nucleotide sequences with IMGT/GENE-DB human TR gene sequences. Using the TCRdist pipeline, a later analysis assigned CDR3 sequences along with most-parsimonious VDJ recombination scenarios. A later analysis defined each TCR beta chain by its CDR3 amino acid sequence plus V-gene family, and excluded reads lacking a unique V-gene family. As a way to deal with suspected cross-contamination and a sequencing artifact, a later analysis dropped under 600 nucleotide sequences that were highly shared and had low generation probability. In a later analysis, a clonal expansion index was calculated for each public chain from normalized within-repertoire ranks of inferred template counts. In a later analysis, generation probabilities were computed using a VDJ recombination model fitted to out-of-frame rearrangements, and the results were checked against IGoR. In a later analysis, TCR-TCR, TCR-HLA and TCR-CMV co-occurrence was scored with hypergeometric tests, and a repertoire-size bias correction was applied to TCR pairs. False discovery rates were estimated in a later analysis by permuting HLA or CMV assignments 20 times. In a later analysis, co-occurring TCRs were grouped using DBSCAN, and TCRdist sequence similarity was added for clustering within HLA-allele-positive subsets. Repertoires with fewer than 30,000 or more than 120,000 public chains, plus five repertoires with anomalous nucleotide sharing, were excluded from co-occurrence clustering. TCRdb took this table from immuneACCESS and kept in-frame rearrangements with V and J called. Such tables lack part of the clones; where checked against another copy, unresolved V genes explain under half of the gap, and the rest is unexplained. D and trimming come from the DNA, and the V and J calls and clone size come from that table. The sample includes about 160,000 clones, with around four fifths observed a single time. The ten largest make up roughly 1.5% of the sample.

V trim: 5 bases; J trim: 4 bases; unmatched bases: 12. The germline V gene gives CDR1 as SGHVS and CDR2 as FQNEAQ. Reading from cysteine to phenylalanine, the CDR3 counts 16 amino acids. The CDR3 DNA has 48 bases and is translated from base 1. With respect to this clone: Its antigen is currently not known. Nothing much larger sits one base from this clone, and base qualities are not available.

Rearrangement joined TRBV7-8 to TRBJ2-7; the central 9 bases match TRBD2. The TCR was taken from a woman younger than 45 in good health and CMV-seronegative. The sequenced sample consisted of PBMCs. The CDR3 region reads CASSPRGGGARYEQYF. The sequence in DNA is TGTGCCAGCAGCCCCAGGGGCGGGGGGGCCAGGTACGAGCAGTACTTC.